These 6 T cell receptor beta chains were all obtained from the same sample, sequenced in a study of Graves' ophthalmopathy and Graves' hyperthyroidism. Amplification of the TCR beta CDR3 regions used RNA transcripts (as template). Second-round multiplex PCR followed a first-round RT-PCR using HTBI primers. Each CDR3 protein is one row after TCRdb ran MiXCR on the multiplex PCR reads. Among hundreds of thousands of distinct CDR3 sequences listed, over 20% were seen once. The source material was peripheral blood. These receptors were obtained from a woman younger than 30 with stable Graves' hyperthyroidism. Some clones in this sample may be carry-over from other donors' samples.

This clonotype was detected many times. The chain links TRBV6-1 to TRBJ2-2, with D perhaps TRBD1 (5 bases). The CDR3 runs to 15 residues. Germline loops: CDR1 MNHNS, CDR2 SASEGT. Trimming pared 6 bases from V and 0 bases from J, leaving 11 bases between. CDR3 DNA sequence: TGTGCCAGCAGGGACACTCCTCCGAACACCGGGGAGCTGTTTTTT. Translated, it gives CASRDTPPNTGELFF.

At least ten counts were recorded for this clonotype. As DNA, the CDR3 is TGTGCCAGCAGTGAAGTTGGTTCTGGGGCCAACGTCCTGACTTTC. Protein sequence: CASSEVGSGANVLTF. This chain joins TRBV6-1 and TRBJ2-6; no clear D gene. V lost 1 base and J lost 1, with 5 bases in between. CDR1 and CDR2 (germline): MNHNS, SASEGT. The CDR3 has 15 amino acids.

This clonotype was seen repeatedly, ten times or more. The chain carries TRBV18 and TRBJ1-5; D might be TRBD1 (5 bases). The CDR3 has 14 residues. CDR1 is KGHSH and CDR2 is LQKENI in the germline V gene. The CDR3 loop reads CASSPGLSNQPQHF. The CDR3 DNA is TGTGCTTCTAGTCCAGGGCTTAGCAATCAGCCCCAGCATTTT.

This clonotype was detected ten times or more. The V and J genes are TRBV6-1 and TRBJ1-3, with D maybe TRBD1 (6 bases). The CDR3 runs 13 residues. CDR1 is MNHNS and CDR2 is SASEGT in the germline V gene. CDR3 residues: CVSQGKDGNTIYF. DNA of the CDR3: TGTGTTTCCCAGGGGAAAGACGGAAACACCATATATTTT.

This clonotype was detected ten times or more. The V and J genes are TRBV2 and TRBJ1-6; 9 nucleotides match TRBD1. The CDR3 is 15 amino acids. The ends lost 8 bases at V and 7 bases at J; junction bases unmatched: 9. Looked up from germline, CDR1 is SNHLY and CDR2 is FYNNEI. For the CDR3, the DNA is TGTGCCAGCGGAATAGACAGGGGGTCGAATTCACCCCTCCACTTT. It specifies CASGIDRGSNSPLHF.

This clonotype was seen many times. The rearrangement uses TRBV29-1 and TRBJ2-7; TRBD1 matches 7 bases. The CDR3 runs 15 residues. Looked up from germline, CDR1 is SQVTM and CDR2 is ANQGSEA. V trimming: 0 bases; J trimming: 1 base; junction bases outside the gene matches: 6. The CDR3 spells CSVEEVRTGSYEQYF. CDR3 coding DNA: TGCAGCGTTGAAGAAGTCCGGACAGGATCCTACGAGCAGTACTTC.